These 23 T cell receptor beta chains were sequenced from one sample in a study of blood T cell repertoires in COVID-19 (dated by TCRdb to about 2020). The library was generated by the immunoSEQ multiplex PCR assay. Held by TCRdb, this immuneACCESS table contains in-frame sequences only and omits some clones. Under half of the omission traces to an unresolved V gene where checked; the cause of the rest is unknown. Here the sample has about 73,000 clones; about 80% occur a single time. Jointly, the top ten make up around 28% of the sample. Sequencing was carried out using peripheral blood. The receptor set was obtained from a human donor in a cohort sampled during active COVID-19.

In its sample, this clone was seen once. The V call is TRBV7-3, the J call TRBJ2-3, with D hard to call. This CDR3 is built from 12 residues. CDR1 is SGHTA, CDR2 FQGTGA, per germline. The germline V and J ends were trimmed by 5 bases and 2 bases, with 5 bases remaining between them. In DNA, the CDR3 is TGTGCCAGCAGCGGAGACACAGATACGCAGTATTTT. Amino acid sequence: CASSGDTDTQYF.

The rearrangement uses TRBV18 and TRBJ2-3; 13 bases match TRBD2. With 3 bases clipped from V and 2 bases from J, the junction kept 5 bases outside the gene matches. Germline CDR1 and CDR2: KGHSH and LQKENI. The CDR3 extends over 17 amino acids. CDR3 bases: TGTGCCAGCTCACCCGGACTAGCGGGGGTGATCACAGATACGCAGTATTTT. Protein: CASSPGLAGVITDTQYF.

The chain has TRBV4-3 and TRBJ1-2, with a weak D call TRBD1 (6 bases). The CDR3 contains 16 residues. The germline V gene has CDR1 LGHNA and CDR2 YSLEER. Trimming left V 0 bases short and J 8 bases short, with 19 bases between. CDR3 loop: CASSQDRASGGRGYTF. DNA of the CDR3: TGCGCCAGCAGCCAAGATAGGGCATCGGGGGGCCGGGGCTACACCTTC.

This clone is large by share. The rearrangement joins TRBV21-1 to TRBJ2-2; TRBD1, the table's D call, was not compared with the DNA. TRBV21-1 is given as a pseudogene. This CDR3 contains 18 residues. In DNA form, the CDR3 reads TGTGCCAGCAGCAGCGGTCCGAGGCCGGGACAGAACACCGGGGAGCTGTTTTTT. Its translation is CASSSGPRPGQNTGELFF.

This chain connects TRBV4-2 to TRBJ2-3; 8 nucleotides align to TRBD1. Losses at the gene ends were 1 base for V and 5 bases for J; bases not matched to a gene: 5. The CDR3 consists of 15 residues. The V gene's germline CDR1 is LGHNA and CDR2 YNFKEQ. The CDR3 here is CASSQVPGGVDTQYF. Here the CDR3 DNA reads TGTGCCAGCAGCCAAGTCCCAGGGGGCGTAGATACGCAGTATTTT.

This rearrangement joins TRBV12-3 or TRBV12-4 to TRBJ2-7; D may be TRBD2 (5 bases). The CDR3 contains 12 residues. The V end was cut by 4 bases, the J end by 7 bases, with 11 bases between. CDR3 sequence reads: CASSSLGKEQYF. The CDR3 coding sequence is TGTGCCAGCAGTTCACTAGGGAAGGAGCAGTACTTC.

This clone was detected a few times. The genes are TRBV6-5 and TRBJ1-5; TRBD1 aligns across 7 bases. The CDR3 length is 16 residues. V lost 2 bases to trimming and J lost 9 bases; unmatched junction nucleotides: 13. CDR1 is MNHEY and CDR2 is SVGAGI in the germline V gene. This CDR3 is CASSYRQGPNVSPQHF. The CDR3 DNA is TGTGCCAGCAGTTACCGACAGGGTCCCAATGTCTCGCCCCAGCATTTT.

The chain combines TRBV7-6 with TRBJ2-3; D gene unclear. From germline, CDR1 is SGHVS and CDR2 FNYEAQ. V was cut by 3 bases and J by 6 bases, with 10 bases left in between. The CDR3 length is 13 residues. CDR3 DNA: TGTGCCAGCAGCTTGCGGTTGATGGATACGCAGTATTTT. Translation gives CASSLRLMDTQYF. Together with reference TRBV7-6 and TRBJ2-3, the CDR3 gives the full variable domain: GAGVSQSPRYKVTKRGQDVALRCDPISGHVSLYWYRQALGQGPEFLTYFNYEAQQDKSGLPNDRFSAERPEGSISTLTIQRTEQRDSAMYRCASSLRLMDTQYFGPGTRLTVL.

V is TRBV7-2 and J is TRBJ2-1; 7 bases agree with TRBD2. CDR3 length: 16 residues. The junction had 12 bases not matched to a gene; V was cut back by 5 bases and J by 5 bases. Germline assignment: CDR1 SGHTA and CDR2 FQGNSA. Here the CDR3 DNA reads TGTGCCAGCAGCCTAACCTCCGGGACTAACCACAATGAGCAGTTCTTC. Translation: CASSLTSGTNHNEQFF. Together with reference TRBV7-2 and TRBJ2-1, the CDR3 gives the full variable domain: GAGVSQSPSNKVTEKGKDVELRCDPISGHTALYWYRQSLGQGLEFLIYFQGNSAPDKSGLPSDRFSAERTGGSVSTLTIQRTQQEDSAVYLCASSLTSGTNHNEQFFGPGTRLTVL.

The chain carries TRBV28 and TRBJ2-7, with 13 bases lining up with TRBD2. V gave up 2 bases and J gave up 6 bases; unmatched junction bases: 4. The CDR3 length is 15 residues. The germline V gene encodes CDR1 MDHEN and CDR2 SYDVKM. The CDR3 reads CASSLGGLAGIEQYF. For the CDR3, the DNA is TGTGCCAGCAGTTTAGGGGGACTAGCGGGAATCGAGCAGTACTTC.

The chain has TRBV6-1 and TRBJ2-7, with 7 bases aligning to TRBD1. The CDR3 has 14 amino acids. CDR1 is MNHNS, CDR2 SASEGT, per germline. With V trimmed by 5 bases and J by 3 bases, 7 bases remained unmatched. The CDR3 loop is CASSSGQPNYEQYF. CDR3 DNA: TGTGCCAGCAGTTCGGGACAGCCTAACTACGAGCAGTACTTC.

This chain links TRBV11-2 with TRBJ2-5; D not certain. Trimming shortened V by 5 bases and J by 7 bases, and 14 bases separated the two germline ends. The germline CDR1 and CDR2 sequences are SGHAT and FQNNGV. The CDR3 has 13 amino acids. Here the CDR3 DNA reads TGTGCCAGCAGCCCAAGTACCACGGGGACCCAGTACTTC. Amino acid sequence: CASSPSTTGTQYF.

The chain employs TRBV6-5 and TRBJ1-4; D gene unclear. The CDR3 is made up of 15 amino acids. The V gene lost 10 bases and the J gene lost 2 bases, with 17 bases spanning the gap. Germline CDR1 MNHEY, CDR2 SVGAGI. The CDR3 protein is CATVPPAGTNEKLFF. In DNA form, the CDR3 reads TGTGCCACCGTCCCCCCGGCGGGCACTAATGAAAAACTGTTTTTT.

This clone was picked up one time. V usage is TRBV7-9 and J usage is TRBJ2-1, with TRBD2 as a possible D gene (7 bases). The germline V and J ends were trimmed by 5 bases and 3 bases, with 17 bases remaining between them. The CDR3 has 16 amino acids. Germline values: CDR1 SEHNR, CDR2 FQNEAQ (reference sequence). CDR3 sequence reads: CASSSRGGSVYNEQFF. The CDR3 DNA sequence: TGTGCCAGCAGCAGTAGGGGGGGATCGGTCTACAATGAGCAGTTCTTC.

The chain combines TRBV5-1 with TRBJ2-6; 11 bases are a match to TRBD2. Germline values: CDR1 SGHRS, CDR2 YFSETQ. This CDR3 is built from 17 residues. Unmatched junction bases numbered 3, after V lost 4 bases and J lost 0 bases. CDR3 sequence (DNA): TGCGCCAGCAGCCCTAGCGGGGGGACCTCTGGGGCCAACGTCCTGACTTTC. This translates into CASSPSGGTSGANVLTF.

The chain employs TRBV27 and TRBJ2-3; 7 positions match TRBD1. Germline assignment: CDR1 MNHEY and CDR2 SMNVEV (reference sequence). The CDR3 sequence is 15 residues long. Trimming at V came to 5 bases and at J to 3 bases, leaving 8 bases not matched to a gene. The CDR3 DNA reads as TGTGCCAGCAGTGCCACAGGGGTTAAAACAGATACGCAGTATTTT. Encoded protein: CASSATGVKTDTQYF.

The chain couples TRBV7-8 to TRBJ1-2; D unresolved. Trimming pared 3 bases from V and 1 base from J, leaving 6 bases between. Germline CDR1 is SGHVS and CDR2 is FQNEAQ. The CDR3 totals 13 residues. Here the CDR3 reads CASSFSLNYGYTF. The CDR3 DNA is TGTGCCAGCAGCTTTAGTCTTAACTATGGCTACACCTTC.

CDR3 loop: CAIKPSGPTVTINQDQETQYF. Written as DNA, the CDR3 is TGTGCCATCAAACCTTCGGGTCCGACTGTAACGATAAATCAAGACCAAGAGACCCAGTACTTC. This sequence joins TRBV10-3 and TRBJ2-5, with D hard to call. Germline V gene sequence: CDR1 ENHRY, CDR2 SYGVKD. Deletions cut 7 bases from V and 0 bases from J, with 33 bases between. CDR3 length: 21 residues.

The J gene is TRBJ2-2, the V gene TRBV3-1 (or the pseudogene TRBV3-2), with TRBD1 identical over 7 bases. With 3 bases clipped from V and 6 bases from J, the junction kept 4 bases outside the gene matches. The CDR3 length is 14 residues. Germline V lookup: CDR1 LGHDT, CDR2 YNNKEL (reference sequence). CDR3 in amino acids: CASSQGQFPGELFF. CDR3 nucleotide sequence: TGTGCCAGCAGCCAGGGACAGTTTCCCGGGGAGCTGTTTTTT.

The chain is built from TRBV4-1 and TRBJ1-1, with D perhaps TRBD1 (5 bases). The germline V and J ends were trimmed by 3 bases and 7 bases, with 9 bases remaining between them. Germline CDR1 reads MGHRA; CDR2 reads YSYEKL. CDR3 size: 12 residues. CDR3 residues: CASSHDSLEAFF. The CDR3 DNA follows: TGCGCCAGCAGCCACGACAGTCTTGAAGCTTTCTTT.

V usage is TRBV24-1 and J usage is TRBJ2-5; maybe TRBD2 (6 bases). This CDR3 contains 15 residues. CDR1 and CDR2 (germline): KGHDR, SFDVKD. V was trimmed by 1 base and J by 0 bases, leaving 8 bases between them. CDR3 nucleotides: TGTGCCACCAGTGATTTTAGCGGAAACCAAGAGACCCAGTACTTC. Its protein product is CATSDFSGNQETQYF.

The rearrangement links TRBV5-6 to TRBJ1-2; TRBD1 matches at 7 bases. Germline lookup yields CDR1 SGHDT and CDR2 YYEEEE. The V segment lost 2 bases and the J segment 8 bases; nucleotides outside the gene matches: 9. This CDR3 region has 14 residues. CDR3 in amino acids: CASSFTDRARGYTF. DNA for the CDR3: TGTGCCAGCAGCTTCACCGACAGGGCTCGGGGCTACACCTTC. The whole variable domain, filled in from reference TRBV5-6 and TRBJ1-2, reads DAGVTQSPTHLIKTRGQQVTLRCSPKSGHDTVSWYQQALGQGPQFIFQYYEEEERQRGNFPDRFSGHQFPNYSSELNVNALLLGDSALYLCASSFTDRARGYTFGSGTRLTVV.

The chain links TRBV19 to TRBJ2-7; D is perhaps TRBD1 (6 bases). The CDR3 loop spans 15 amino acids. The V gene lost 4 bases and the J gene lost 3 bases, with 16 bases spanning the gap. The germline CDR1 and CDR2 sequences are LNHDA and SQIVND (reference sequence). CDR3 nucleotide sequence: TGTGCCAGTAGTACCCAGACAGGAGCAGGCTACGAGCAGTACTTC. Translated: CASSTQTGAGYEQYF.